These T cell receptor beta chains were read from a single sample in a study of vaccination and CD4 T cells after COVID-19. The antigens these receptors bind are not known. TCRdb re-derived calls from the PCR reads in MiXCR, one entry per CDR3 protein. Here the sample spans around 8,000 distinct CDR3 sequences, just under 40% being singletons. Specimen: CD4+ T cells from blood, cultured in vitro. All receptors derive from a human donor in good health. CDR3s leave out the opening cysteine and the closing phenylalanine or tryptophan. Clone size is shown for a subset of rows, as once, few, many or a class of expanded clone.

>TRBJ2-1|-|14|TRBV19
ASSSGAVGRYNEQF
>TRBJ1-1|-|15|TRBV6-1
ASISPSWGQGGTEAF
>TRBJ1-2|-|15|TRBV18
ASSPTGTGDLNYGYT
>TRBJ1-2|-|14|TRBV19
ASSRDSSSINYGYT
>TRBJ1-1|-|12|TRBV28
ASETGAMNTEAF
>TRBJ2-2|-|13|TRBV10-3
AISESLSNTGELF
>TRBJ1-5|-|13|TRBV10-3
AISETTDYNQPQH
>TRBJ2-5|-|9|TRBV27
ASSFGGTQY
>TRBJ1-6|-|12|TRBV6-1
ASSDWDVGSPLH
>TRBJ1-2|-|12|TRBV7-2
ASSLPRENYGYT
>TRBJ2-3|few|14|TRBV6-1
ASSDALAVRTDTQY
>TRBJ1-5|few|12|TRBV6-4
ASSEGPSNQPQH
>TRBJ1-6|-|13|TRBV5-6
ATRNRARDSSPLH
>TRBJ2-5|few|13|TRBV6-1
ASSPGTAGKETQY
>TRBJ2-7|-|13|TRBV10-1
ASRIRVARTYEQY
>TRBJ1-5|-|15|TRBV4-1
ASSQVGSTGVNQPQH
>TRBJ2-7|few|11|TRBV20-1
SARDDSSYEQY
>TRBJ2-5|few|16|TRBV11-1
ASSFRLRLAGVGETQY
>TRBJ2-3|-|15|TRBV4-1
ASSHPSGGVLWDTQY
>TRBJ1-1|few|9|TRBV7-2
ASSRVSEAF
>TRBJ1-2|few|11|TRBV6-5
ASSSVRGYGYT
>TRBJ2-5|-|13|TRBV3-1
ASNRGLGERETQY
>TRBJ1-3|-|13|TRBV28
ASRRGQSSGNTIY
>TRBJ1-6|-|14|TRBV11-2
ASSFGGGAWGSPLH
>TRBJ1-1|few|14|TRBV12-3/TRBV12-4
ASSKGQGIMNTEAF
>TRBJ2-1|-|16|TRBV27
ASTRDRGIRSSYNEQF
>TRBJ1-5|few|13|TRBV6-5
ASSYSQSGEQPQH
>TRBJ2-5|-|12|TRBV9
ASSVDHWGETQY
>TRBJ1-1|-|15|TRBV6-5
ASSYPGVAGANTEAF
>TRBJ1-5|few|16|TRBV27
ASSPQAPGAYSNQPQH
>TRBJ2-5|-|12|TRBV27
ASSRSGGVETQY
>TRBJ1-1|-|11|TRBV5-4
ASSNNGAGGAF
>TRBJ1-2|-|17|TRBV6-2/TRBV6-3
ASSYPKPGTAAVGDGYT
>TRBJ1-2|-|15|TRBV6-2/TRBV6-3
TSSYRGPAGANYGYT
>TRBJ1-4|once|11|TRBV7-2
ASSLIAHEKLF
>TRBJ2-3|few|10|TRBV7-2
ASSLGLDTQY
>TRBJ1-2|-|13|TRBV6-1
ASSMRGVVNYGYT
>TRBJ1-2|-|12|TRBV12-3/TRBV12-4
ASSLAVRGEGYT
>TRBJ1-5|-|13|TRBV20-1
SAQDRASPHQPQH
>TRBJ1-2|few|11|TRBV6-1
ASSATARYGYT
>TRBJ2-2|-|12|TRBV6-1
ASSRDTGTGELF
>TRBJ2-2|-|13|TRBV28
ASSLSGSGRGELF